The subject of this entry is one T cell receptor (beta chain). The table lists this clone with a count of one. The target of this receptor is not known. No base quality values were provided; no much bigger clone lies one nucleotide off. The sample comes from a study of shared clonotypes between healthy human individuals (dated by TCRdb to the early 2020s). Background on the whole study: A couple of women and a few men aged 18 to 49 years were included in the cohort. For each donor, CD4 naive and CD4 memory were each given three plates, CD8 naive was given two plates, and CD8 memory was given one plate. Blood TCR repertoires of about 5 healthy adults were deeply sequenced to estimate repertoire size and the extent of clonotype sharing between individuals. Libraries were prepared and TCR repertoires were sequenced by different laboratories using diverse techniques, in order to increase sequencing depth and limit assay-specific biases. Leukapheresis yielded between about 0.85 and 10 billion PBMCs per donor.

CDR1 and CDR2 are drawn from the germline V gene (reference sequence): PRHDT, FYEKMQ. V is shortened by 5 bases, J by 3 bases, and the region joining them spans 10 bases. The CDR3 has 13 amino acids, counting the end cysteine and phenylalanine. The DNA shown is the 39-base CDR3, in frame from base 1. Broader findings and caveats from the paper: Because the study included a small number of donors, the genetic and exposure-history diversity represented was limited. Based on pairwise subsampling, the degree of clonotype sharing among donors was expected to be affected by sequencing depth. Estimated clonotype richness was generally larger for naive than for memory subsets. Sampling was restricted to blood, and TCR repertoires in tissues likely differ from the TCR repertoires found in blood. Compared with non-shared clonotypes, clonotypes shared by all four sorted-subset donors had higher generation probabilities. Sharing across a few donors was observed for approximately 4.6% of naive CD4, over 3% of naive CD8, over 2% of memory CD4, and less than 0.45% of memory CD8 clonotypes. Even with the large sequencing depth, rarefaction of the sorted-subset datasets indicated that sequencing was incomplete.

For the CD8 naive samples, CD45RO-negative cells were positively selected for CCR7, yielding a CD45RA+CCR7+ population from which TemRA cells were excluded. The donors were healthy, HIV-negative adults with no recently reported acute infections or vaccinations. All donors were Caucasian adults living in Nashville, Tennessee, USA. After blood collection by leukapheresis, PBMCs were isolated using Ficoll-Histopaque density gradient centrifugation and then cryopreserved in the vapor phase of liquid nitrogen. Analytical flow cytometry was used to check the purity and quantity of each magnetically sorted T cell population. From each sorted fraction, genomic DNA was isolated and quantified by UV absorbance on a Nanodrop 2000c. TCR CDR3 regions were amplified from genomic DNA by multiplex PCR using the deep immunoSEQ assay. Extracted genomic DNA from each cell subset was distributed evenly across all wells of several immunoSEQ 96-well plates, and each plate was treated as a replicate. Each replicate PCR for sorted subsets received approximately 220 ng genomic DNA, equal to about 29,000 T cell genomes. The purified libraries were quantified using a Qubit 3.0 fluorometer, sized with a Bioanalyzer 2100, and then quantified again using the KAPA Library Quantification kit. Each immunoSEQ 96-well plate was sequenced on its own single-read 150-cycle Illumina NextSeq 550 flow cell. The study's own analysis went as follows. Because the immunoSEQ output held only junctional sequences and lacked quality scores, the filtering could not match the filtering applied to full-length reads. To assign V/J genes and CDR3, sequences were annotated using PyIR, a Python wrapper for IgBLAST v1.9, with IMGT germline references. Reads were filtered out if the reads had weak V/J assignments (E-value above 1e-6), no CDR3, stop codons, out-of-frame junctions, or ambiguous translated residues. V3J clonotypes were defined as sequences sharing the same inferred V gene, J gene, and CDR3 amino acid sequence. To compute the percentage overlap between repertoires, the number of shared unique clonotypes was divided by the size of the smaller repertoire. Repertoire richness was assessed with RTK rarefaction, the Chao1 estimator, and Recon v2.1 estimates of unobserved clonotypes. For all TCRbeta clonotypes obtained by the gDNA method from a handful of donors, generation probabilities were computed with OLGA. TCRdb mirrors the immuneACCESS table, restricted to in-frame sequences. Some clones are absent from its copies; in checked studies, under half trace to an unresolved V gene, and the reason for the others is unknown. V and J calls and clone size are those listed in that table; D and trimming were worked out from the DNA. The sample table contains just over 2,000,000 clones; only one count was recorded for about 95% of them. The ten biggest clones cover 1% to 1.3% of the sample.

This TCR derives from a man aged 18 to 30 in good health. Source material: naive CD8+ T cells sorted from blood. The meaning of the sample's cell subset or site label: CD45RA+CCR7+. The receptor chain draws on TRBV13 and TRBJ1-1; TRBD1 is possibly the D segment (5 matching bases). The DNA sequence reads TGTGCCAGCAGCCCCGGGGGGGACACTGAAGCTTTCTTT. It translates as CASSPGGDTEAFF.